Presented here are 2 T cell receptor beta chains from one specimen sequenced in a study of OX40 agonist ivuxolimab in advanced cancers. The data were produced by immunoSEQ multiplex PCR, yet TCRdb's version contains in-frame clones alone and is incomplete. The data hold about 90,000 clones, with more than 80% observed a single time. The specimen comprised CD4+ or CD8+ T cells sorted from blood, sampled in a trial of the OX40 agonist ivuxolimab. The receptors come from an adult with an advanced solid tumor such as melanoma, head and neck, liver or kidney cancer.

The chain recombines TRBV2 with TRBJ2-3; D possibly corresponds to TRBD1 (5 bases). CDR1 SNHLY and CDR2 FYNNEI come from the germline V gene. V was pared by 3 bases and J by 3 bases, with 13 bases between. The CDR3 has 15 residues. The CDR3 reads CASSEGRANTDTQYF. As DNA, the CDR3 is TGTGCCAGCAGTGAGGGCAGGGCTAATACAGATACGCAGTATTTT.

The chain links TRBV11-2 to TRBJ2-7; no clear D gene. The V gene lost 1 base and the J gene lost 6 bases, with 7 bases spanning the gap. The CDR3 runs 12 residues. CDR1 and CDR2 from the germline V gene are SGHAT and FQNNGV. The CDR3 DNA reads TGTGCCAGCAGCTTAGGGGGTCGCGAGCAGTACTTC. It yields the protein CASSLGGREQYF.